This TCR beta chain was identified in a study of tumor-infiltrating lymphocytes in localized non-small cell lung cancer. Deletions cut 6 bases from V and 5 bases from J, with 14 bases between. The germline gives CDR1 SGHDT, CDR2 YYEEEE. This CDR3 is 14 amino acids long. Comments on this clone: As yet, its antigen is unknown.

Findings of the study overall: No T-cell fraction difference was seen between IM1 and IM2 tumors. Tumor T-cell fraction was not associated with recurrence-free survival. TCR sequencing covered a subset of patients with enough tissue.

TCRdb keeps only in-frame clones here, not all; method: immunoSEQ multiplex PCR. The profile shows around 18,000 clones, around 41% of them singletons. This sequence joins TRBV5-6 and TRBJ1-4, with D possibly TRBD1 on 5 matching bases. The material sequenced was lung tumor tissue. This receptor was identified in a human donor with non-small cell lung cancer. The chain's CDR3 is CASIGSGQNEKLFF. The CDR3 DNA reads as TGTGCCAGCATCGGATCGGGGCAGAATGAAAAACTGTTTTTT.